The next 27 T cell receptor beta chains were all read from a single sample in a study of T-cell reconstitution after alpha-beta-depleted transplantation in children. A library of TCRbeta sequences, prepared with unique molecular identifiers, was generated. TCRdb re-analysed the PCR reads in MiXCR, keeping a single row per CDR3 protein. The table includes about 250,000 distinct CDR3 sequences, 20% to 30% detected once. The material was PBMCs, mostly from graft donor cells, obtained 360 days after TCRalphabeta/CD19-depleted stem cell transplant. These receptors were obtained from a female patient younger than 10 who had a stem cell transplant for congenital amegakaryocytic thrombocytopenia, so the T cells may come from the graft donor.

The V and J genes are TRBV11-1 and TRBJ2-7, with 9 bases identical to TRBD2. In germline, CDR1 is SGHAT, CDR2 FQDESV (reference sequence). V trimming: 3 bases; J trimming: 3 bases; junction bases outside the gene matches: 15. The CDR3 is 18 amino acids. The CDR3 region is CASSFSPSGKVPNYEQYF. The CDR3 coding sequence is TGTGCCAGCAGCTTCTCCCCTAGCGGGAAGGTCCCAAACTACGAGCAGTACTTC. The complete variable domain, with remaining parts taken from reference TRBV11-1 and TRBJ2-7, reads EAEVAQSPRYKITEKSQAVAFWCDPISGHATLYWYRQILGQGPELLVQFQDESVVDDSQLPKDRFSAERLKGVDSTLKIQPAELGDSAMYLCASSFSPSGKVPNYEQYFGPGTRLTVT.

This clonotype was picked up a small number of times. The chain joins TRBV12-3 or TRBV12-4 to TRBJ2-7; the match to TRBD2 covers 10 bases. With 8 bases clipped from V and 7 bases from J, the junction kept 11 bases outside the gene matches. The CDR3 totals 14 residues. The CDR3 loop reads CASGGAGGPGEQYF. CDR3 bases: TGTGCCAGCGGGGGAGCGGGGGGGCCAGGGGAGCAGTACTTC.

In its sample, this clonotype was seen a few times. The chain employs TRBV14 and TRBJ2-1; 7 bases map to TRBD2. The CDR3 sequence is 14 residues long. The ends lost 4 bases at V and 2 bases at J; junction bases unmatched: 2. Germline V gene lookup returns CDR1 SGHDN and CDR2 FVKESK. The chain's CDR3 is CASSLAGPYNEQFF. CDR3 DNA sequence: TGTGCCAGCAGCCTAGCGGGCCCCTACAATGAGCAGTTCTTC.

This clonotype has a handful of counts. The J gene is TRBJ2-3, the V gene TRBV5-1, with 7 bases lining up with TRBD2. V trimming: 4 bases; J trimming: 4 bases; junction bases outside the gene matches: 12. Germline CDR1 and CDR2: SGHRS and YFSETQ. The CDR3 spans 16 residues. CDR3 amino acids: CASSTPLGLAADTQYF. CDR3 in DNA: TGCGCCAGCAGCACCCCTTTAGGGCTAGCGGCAGATACGCAGTATTTT.

This chain connects TRBV4-3 to TRBJ2-5, with D possibly being TRBD1 or TRBD2 (5 bases each). Germline V gene data show CDR1 as LGHNA and CDR2 as YSLEER. The CDR3 extends over 15 amino acids. Trimming took 0 bases from V and 6 from J, leaving 14 bases between them. CDR3 coding DNA: TGCGCCAGCAGCCAAGACCGGGACCCGGGTCAGACCCAGTACTTC. Translation gives CASSQDRDPGQTQYF.

The CDR3, as DNA: TGCGCCAGCAGCCGATACAGGTCTCTGGGCACTGAAGCTTTCTTT. Translation: CASSRYRSLGTEAFF. The genes are TRBV4-1 and TRBJ1-1; D might be TRBD1 (5 bases). Trimming shortened V by 4 bases and J by 4 bases, and 16 bases separated the two germline ends. CDR1 is MGHRA, CDR2 YSYEKL, per germline. This CDR3 has 15 residues.

The V call is TRBV6-1, the J call TRBJ2-7; 9 bases map to TRBD1. CDR3 length: 15 residues. Germline V gene data show CDR1 as MNHNS and CDR2 as SASEGT. The V segment lost 5 bases and the J segment 6 bases; nucleotides outside the gene matches: 11. CDR3 in amino acids: CASSRLPGTGREQYF. CDR3 sequence (DNA): TGTGCCAGCAGTCGGCTTCCCGGGACAGGGCGCGAGCAGTACTTC.

In this sample, this clonotype turned up a few times. The rearrangement uses TRBV27 and TRBJ2-7, with 7 bases fitting TRBD1. The CDR3 has 15 amino acids. The trim removed 3 bases at V and 1 base at J, leaving 6 bases unmatched. The V gene's germline CDR1 is MNHEY and CDR2 SMNVEV (reference sequence). The CDR3 protein is CASSLRGRPSYEQYF. The CDR3 DNA reads TGTGCCAGCAGTTTGAGGGGGCGACCATCCTACGAGCAGTACTTC.

This clonotype was seen a few times. V is TRBV5-1 and J is TRBJ2-3; TRBD1 is a possible D gene (5 bases). Germline CDR1 reads SGHRS; CDR2 reads YFSETQ. Trimming pared 2 bases from V and 5 bases from J, leaving 12 bases between. The CDR3 has 14 amino acids. CDR3 amino acids: CASSFVQGVDTQYF. The CDR3 DNA follows: TGCGCCAGCAGCTTCGTCCAGGGTGTAGATACGCAGTATTTT. Together with reference TRBV5-1 and TRBJ2-3, the CDR3 gives the full variable domain: KAGVTQTPRYLIKTRGQQVTLSCSPISGHRSVSWYQQTPGQGLQFLFEYFSETQRNKGNFPGRFSGRQFSNSRSEMNVSTLELGDSALYLCASSFVQGVDTQYFGPGTRLTVL.

This rearrangement joins TRBV2 to TRBJ2-7, with a possible D match to TRBD2 (5 bases). Germline lookup yields CDR1 SNHLY and CDR2 FYNNEI. Deletions cut 6 bases from V and 2 bases from J, with 5 bases between. The CDR3 has 11 amino acids. The CDR3 coding sequence is TGTGCCAGCAGGAGGGCCTACGAGCAGTACTTC. This sequence encodes CASRRAYEQYF.

In its sample, this clonotype was seen once. The chain has TRBV27 and TRBJ2-7, with D possibly being TRBD1 (5 bases). With 7 bases removed from V and 5 bases from J, the gap between germline ends came to 21 bases. Per germline, CDR1 MNHEY and CDR2 SMNVEV (reference sequence). The CDR3 contains 15 residues. CDR3 DNA sequence: TGTGCCAGCACTACCCGGGCCCTCAGGGTAAACGAGCAGTACTTC. It yields the protein CASTTRALRVNEQYF.

The V call is TRBV12-3 or TRBV12-4, the J call TRBJ1-3; tentatively, D is TRBD1 (6 bases). The V end lost 7 bases, the J end lost 3 bases, and 13 bases lay between the germline ends. The CDR3 totals 14 residues. DNA of the CDR3: TGTGCCAGCAACGCTGGGGGCCTTGGAAACACCATATATTTT. Residues: CASNAGGLGNTIYF.

The rearrangement uses TRBV7-9 and TRBJ2-5; no clear D. The CDR3 runs to 12 residues. Trimming cost V 4 bases and J 2 bases, with 5 bases left between them. Germline V gene sequence: CDR1 SEHNR, CDR2 FQNEAQ (reference sequence). CDR3 residues: CASSSYQETQYF. The CDR3 DNA reads TGTGCCAGCAGCTCGTATCAAGAGACCCAGTACTTC.

This clonotype was detected ten times or more. V gene TRBV20-1 combines with J gene TRBJ2-3; 10 bases are shared with TRBD2. The CDR3 loop spans 16 amino acids. Germline trimming cut 2 bases from V and 4 bases from J; bases unmatched to any gene: 9. Germline loops: CDR1 DFQATT, CDR2 SNEGSKA (reference sequence). The DNA of the CDR3 is TGCAGTGCTAGAAGACCTAGCGGGAGTGGGCCAGATACGCAGTATTTT. It is translated as CSARRPSGSGPDTQYF.

This clonotype has only a few counts. The chain is built from TRBV5-1 and TRBJ2-1, with D hard to call. V was shortened by 0 bases and J by 4 bases, with 14 bases between the two germline ends. The CDR3 covers 16 residues. Per germline, CDR1 SGHRS and CDR2 YFSETQ. The CDR3 nucleotides read TGCGCCAGCAGCTTGGTGGGGTCTGGGGTATACAATGAGCAGTTCTTC. It translates to CASSLVGSGVYNEQFF.

This rearrangement joins TRBV29-1 to TRBJ1-3, with D possibly TRBD1 on 6 matching bases. V was pared by 6 bases and J by 4 bases, with 19 bases between. The germline V gene has CDR1 SQVTM and CDR2 ANQGSEA. This CDR3 contains 15 residues. The CDR3 protein is CSVLGRSGAGNTIYF. The CDR3 DNA follows: TGCAGCGTCCTTGGCCGCTCAGGGGCCGGAAACACCATATATTTT. The full variable domain, its missing parts supplied by reference TRBV29-1 and TRBJ1-3, is SAVISQKPSRDICQRGTSLTIQCQVDSQVTMMFWYRQQPGQSLTLIATANQGSEATYESGFVIDKFPISRPNLTFSTLTVSNMSPEDSSIYLCSVLGRSGAGNTIYFGEGSWLTVV.

The chain is built from TRBV28 and TRBJ2-3; possibly TRBD1 for D (6 bases). Looked up from germline, CDR1 is MDHEN and CDR2 is SYDVKM. The CDR3 sequence is 15 residues long. V was clipped by 9 bases and J by 0 bases, with 16 bases between them. As DNA, the CDR3 is TGTGCCAGTTCGGGGACAACGTTTAGCACAGATACGCAGTATTTT. It yields the protein CASSGTTFSTDTQYF.

As concerns this clonotype: Germline and junction disagree at one end, which may indicate a read error. This chain connects TRBV12-3 or TRBV12-4 to TRBJ1-1; unclear D gene. The CDR3 length is 14 residues. This chain's CDR3 is CASSLYSPNSEAFF. The CDR3 nucleotides are TGTGCCAGCAGTTTGTACAGTCCGAACTCTGAAGCTTTCTTT.

The V and J genes are TRBV12-3 or TRBV12-4 and TRBJ1-1, with 7 bases lining up with TRBD1. J gave up 7 bases and V 7 bases, and 12 bases lay outside the gene matches. There are 14 residues in the CDR3. The CDR3 reads CASINRGLGDEAFF. For the CDR3, the DNA is TGTGCCAGCATCAACAGGGGCCTGGGAGATGAAGCTTTCTTT.

In its sample, this clonotype was seen many times. The V call is TRBV3-1, the J call TRBJ1-1, with a tentative D call TRBD1 (5 bases). The CDR3 extends over 14 amino acids. The V end lost 0 bases, the J end lost 5 bases, and 10 bases lay between the germline ends. CDR1 is LGHDT and CDR2 is YNNKEL in the germline V gene (reference sequence). This chain's CDR3 is CASSQEAGRTEAFF. The DNA for the CDR3 is TGTGCCAGCAGCCAAGAGGCAGGGAGGACTGAAGCTTTCTTT.

The J gene is TRBJ2-7, the V gene TRBV2; the D is unclear. Germline values: CDR1 SNHLY, CDR2 FYNNEI. Trimming shortened V by 6 bases and J by 7 bases, and 19 bases separated the two germline ends. There are 14 residues in the CDR3. The CDR3, as DNA: TGTGCCAGCAGGTCGCTTACCTATCATTATGAGCAGTACTTC. Its protein product is CASRSLTYHYEQYF.

This clonotype was picked up a small number of times. The chain recombines TRBV7-9 with TRBJ1-1, with D hard to call. The CDR3 contains 15 residues. Germline V gene lookup returns CDR1 SEHNR and CDR2 FQNEAQ (reference sequence). V lost 1 base and J 0 bases, leaving 9 bases between the germline ends. The CDR3 loop reads CASSLGGIMNTEAFF. Written as DNA, the CDR3 is TGTGCCAGCAGCTTAGGGGGTATAATGAACACTGAAGCTTTCTTT.

The CDR3 sequence is CASSLWPPGAGREQYF. The CDR3 DNA is TGTGCCAGCAGTTTATGGCCCCCGGGGGCGGGCCGCGAGCAGTACTTC. V gene TRBV27 combines with J gene TRBJ2-7; D may be TRBD1 or TRBD2 (6 bases each). V lost 1 base, J lost 6 bases, and 19 bases lay in between. The CDR3 runs to 16 residues. Germline CDR1 and CDR2: MNHEY and SMNVEV (reference sequence).

This chain uses TRBV6-1 with TRBJ2-1; D is possibly TRBD2 (5 bases). CDR1 is MNHNS, CDR2 SASEGT, per germline. V was trimmed by 5 bases and J by 10 bases, leaving 9 bases between them. The CDR3 is made up of 11 amino acids. The CDR3: CASSHPGEQFF. CDR3 nucleotide sequence: TGTGCCAGCAGTCATCCGGGGGAGCAGTTCTTC.

This clonotype was counted only a few times. The chain uses TRBV12-3 or TRBV12-4 and TRBJ2-2, with 8 nucleotides matching TRBD1. V gave up 6 bases and J gave up 5 bases; unmatched junction bases: 23. CDR3 size: 20 residues. The CDR3 nucleotides are TGTGCCAGCAGGCCTCCGCGACGGTGGTCGGGGGACAGGTATACCGGGGAGCTGTTTTTT. It yields the protein CASRPPRRWSGDRYTGELFF.

Only a few counts were recorded for this clonotype. This chain joins TRBV20-1 and TRBJ1-5; D not resolved. The germline V gene has CDR1 DFQATT and CDR2 SNEGSKA (reference sequence). This CDR3 region has 13 residues. The germline V and J ends were trimmed by 3 bases and 0 bases, with 6 bases remaining between them. The CDR3 here is CSASLNSNQPQHF. The CDR3 DNA follows: TGCAGTGCTAGCCTTAATAGCAATCAGCCCCAGCATTTT.

The V call is TRBV20-1, the J call TRBJ2-3; 10 bases match TRBD2. This CDR3 region has 16 residues. Germline V lookup: CDR1 DFQATT, CDR2 SNEGSKA (reference sequence). Germline trimming cut 0 bases from V and 3 bases from J; bases unmatched to any gene: 6. CDR3: CSARDRIAGGTDTQYF. In DNA, the CDR3 is TGCAGTGCTAGAGATCGAATAGCGGGGGGTACAGATACGCAGTATTTT.